A single sample is the source of the 28 T cell receptor beta chains below, sequenced in a study of blood T cell repertoires in COVID-19. This table comes from immunoSEQ multiplex PCR, and its TCRdb copy is limited to in-frame clones, with some not included. Found here are 60,000 to 75,000 clones, roughly 88% of them singletons; the top ten hold less than 20%. Sequenced material: peripheral blood. The origin of the receptors is a woman of 80 years or more with active COVID-19.

The gene calls are TRBV7-2 and TRBJ1-2, with 8 bases identical to TRBD1. The CDR3 extends over 15 amino acids. Germline trimming cut 6 bases from V and 8 bases from J; bases unmatched to any gene: 14. Germline V gene data show CDR1 as SGHTA and CDR2 as FQGNSA. The chain's CDR3 is CASSNRPWTGSGYTF. CDR3 nucleotide sequence: TGTGCCAGCAGTAATAGACCCTGGACAGGGTCAGGCTACACCTTC.

The chain carries TRBV5-4 and TRBJ2-2, with D possibly being TRBD2 (6 bases). The CDR3 covers 14 residues. V lost 4 bases, J lost 8 bases, and 15 bases lay in between. Germline V gene lookup returns CDR1 SGHNT and CDR2 YYREEE (reference sequence). The CDR3: CASSRDLTGGELFF. CDR3 DNA: TGTGCCAGCAGCCGGGACTTAACTGGTGGGGAGCTGTTTTTT.

The chain combines TRBV27 with TRBJ2-3, with TRBD2 matching 10 bases. The CDR3 spans 15 residues. Per the germline V gene, CDR1 is MNHEY and CDR2 is SMNVEV (reference sequence). After removal of 5 bases from V and 1 base from J, the junction contained 3 bases not matched to a gene. The CDR3 spells CASSPLAGGTDTQYF. CDR3 bases: TGTGCCAGCAGTCCCCTAGCGGGGGGCACAGATACGCAGTATTTT.

This clone turned up a few times. The chain uses TRBV3-1 (or the pseudogene TRBV3-2) and TRBJ2-2, with D possibly being TRBD1 (5 bases). This CDR3 spans 16 amino acids. Trimming shortened V by 3 bases and J by 3 bases, and 14 bases separated the two germline ends. The V gene's germline CDR1 is LGHDT and CDR2 YNNKEL (reference sequence). The CDR3 nucleotides are TGTGCCAGCAGCCACCGGGTAGGGGTTGACACCGGGGAGCTGTTTTTT. Its translation is CASSHRVGVDTGELFF.

The rearrangement joins TRBV15 to TRBJ2-2; weak D call: TRBD2 (5 bases). The V end was cut by 0 bases, the J end by 7 bases, with 12 bases between. Germline CDR1 reads LNHNV; CDR2 reads YYDKDF (reference sequence). The length of the CDR3 is 15 residues. The DNA of the CDR3 is TGTGCCACCAGCAGAGATCAGGCGGGTGGCGGGGAGCTGTTTTTT. Translation: CATSRDQAGGGELFF. Drawing the rest from reference TRBV15 and TRBJ2-2, the complete variable domain is DAMVIQNPRYQVTQFGKPVTLSCSQTLNHNVMYWYQQKSSQAPKLLFHYYDKDFNNEADTPDNFQSRRPNTSFCFLDIRSPGLGDTAMYLCATSRDQAGGGELFFGEGSRLTVL.

The J gene is TRBJ1-5, the V gene TRBV4-1; TRBD1 agrees at 12 bases. The CDR3 is made up of 17 amino acids. V trimming: 0 bases; J trimming: 6 bases; junction bases outside the gene matches: 6. CDR1 MGHRA and CDR2 YSYEKL come from the germline V gene. The CDR3 region is CASSQDYGTGGSQPQHF. The CDR3 nucleotides are TGCGCCAGCAGCCAAGATTACGGGACAGGGGGCAGTCAGCCCCAGCATTTT.

The sample holds a few counts of this clone. This chain connects TRBV11-2 to TRBJ2-1; 11 bases map to TRBD1. There are 15 residues in the CDR3. The germline CDR1 and CDR2 sequences are SGHAT and FQNNGV. V was pared by 5 bases and J by 8 bases, with 8 bases of the junction left unmatched. The CDR3 protein is CASSGRTGGLDEQFF. Written as DNA, the CDR3 is TGTGCCAGCAGCGGACGGACAGGGGGCTTAGATGAGCAGTTCTTC.

DNA for the CDR3: TGCGCCAGCAGCCAAGTGACGACTAGCTACAATGAGCAGTTCTTC. It translates to CASSQVTTSYNEQFF. The gene calls are TRBV4-1 and TRBJ2-1; weak D call: TRBD2 (6 bases). CDR3 length: 15 residues. Germline assignment: CDR1 MGHRA and CDR2 YSYEKL. Trimming took off 1 base at V and 3 bases at J, with 10 bases between the two ends.

The chain couples TRBV9 to TRBJ2-7; D may be TRBD1 (5 bases). Germline V gene lookup returns CDR1 SGDLS and CDR2 YYNGEE. Trimming shortened V by 0 bases and J by 0 bases, and 10 bases separated the two germline ends. The length of the CDR3 is 15 residues. The DNA for the CDR3 is TGTGCCAGCAGCGTAGGAGCCCAGGGCTCCTACGAGCAGTACTTC. The encoded protein is CASSVGAQGSYEQYF.

The gene calls are TRBV6-2 or TRBV6-3 and TRBJ1-5; 8 nucleotides line up with TRBD1. The V and J ends lost 2 bases and 5 bases, in that order; junction bases with no gene match: 8. This CDR3 has 16 residues. Germline V gene sequence: CDR1 MNHEY, CDR2 SVGEGT. The CDR3 DNA reads TGTGCCAGCAGTTACAAAGGACAGGGTTGGGATCAGCCCCAGCATTTT. Translated: CASSYKGQGWDQPQHF.

This chain uses TRBV28 with TRBJ1-2, with D maybe TRBD1 (6 bases). This CDR3 is built from 14 residues. Trimming left V 4 bases short and J 4 bases short, with 13 bases between. CDR1 and CDR2 from the germline V gene are MDHEN and SYDVKM. In DNA, the CDR3 is TGTGCCAGCAGTTCCTCAGGACAGACCTATGGCTACACCTTC. Translation: CASSSSGQTYGYTF.

This rearrangement joins TRBV15 to TRBJ2-5, with 8 bases fitting TRBD2. CDR3 size: 15 residues. Looked up from germline, CDR1 is LNHNV and CDR2 is YYDKDF (reference sequence). V shed 1 base and J 4 bases; nucleotides not matched to a gene: 5. CDR3 sequence reads: CATSRGDAGGETQYF. DNA of the CDR3: TGTGCCACCAGCAGAGGGGACGCGGGGGGAGAGACCCAGTACTTC.

The rearrangement joins TRBV28 to TRBJ2-3, with a possible D match to TRBD2 (5 bases). Germline CDR1 MDHEN, CDR2 SYDVKM. V lost 8 bases, J lost 2 bases, and 11 bases lay in between. CDR3 length: 13 amino acids. In DNA, the CDR3 is TGTGCCAGCGTTAGCGCGGACACAGATACGCAGTATTTT. This translates into CASVSADTDTQYF.

The chain employs TRBV9 and TRBJ2-7; possible D gene TRBD2, 5 bases. V was shortened by 3 bases and J by 3 bases, with 13 bases between the two germline ends. This CDR3 has 14 amino acids. Germline CDR1 SGDLS, CDR2 YYNGEE. CDR3 sequence (DNA): TGTGCCAGCAGCGGCAGCCTAGGAGGCTACGAGCAGTACTTC. Protein product: CASSGSLGGYEQYF.

The gene calls are TRBV12-3 or TRBV12-4 and TRBJ2-1; TRBD1 is a possible D gene (6 bases). Trimming pared 11 bases from V and 5 bases from J, leaving 16 bases between. This CDR3 is built from 13 residues. CDR3 in amino acids: CALQRNRDNEQFF. CDR3 coding DNA: TGTGCCTTACAGCGAAACAGGGACAATGAGCAGTTCTTC.

The V and J genes are TRBV6-5 and TRBJ1-2; possibly TRBD1 for D (6 bases). Trimming removed 4 bases at V and 1 base at J, with 10 bases between. The CDR3 sequence is 14 residues long. Looked up from germline, CDR1 is MNHEY and CDR2 is SVGAGI. CDR3 protein: CASSSPDSNYGYTF. The CDR3 DNA is TGTGCCAGCAGTTCCCCGGACAGTAACTATGGCTACACCTTC.

The chain is built from TRBV7-3 and TRBJ2-7; D is uncertain. V lost 5 bases to trimming and J lost 3 bases, with 17 bases between them. The CDR3 has 15 residues. CDR1 SGHTA and CDR2 FQGTGA come from the germline V gene. The CDR3 coding sequence is TGTGCCAGCAGCCCCTGGGCCGTGCAAGTCTACGAGCAGTACTTC. Amino acid sequence: CASSPWAVQVYEQYF.

This chain uses TRBV20-1 with TRBJ1-6; 7 bases are a match to TRBD1. CDR3 length: 14 amino acids. The V gene's germline CDR1 is DFQATT and CDR2 SNEGSKA (reference sequence). With 3 bases clipped from V and 8 bases from J, the junction kept 7 bases outside the gene matches. For the CDR3, the DNA is TGCAGTGCTAGTAGACAGGGTGCCGATTCACCCCTCCACTTT. Its translation: CSASRQGADSPLHF.

The chain has TRBV28 and TRBJ1-1; 9 nucleotides line up with TRBD1. Germline CDR1 reads MDHEN; CDR2 reads SYDVKM. The CDR3 has 12 residues. The CDR3 region is CAHRGRSTEAFF. DNA of the CDR3: TGTGCTCACAGGGGGCGTAGCACTGAAGCTTTCTTT.

The rearrangement uses TRBV15 and TRBJ2-7, with TRBD1 matching 10 bases. Trimming took 5 bases from V and 1 from J; bases not matched to a gene: 5. The germline V gene encodes CDR1 LNHNV and CDR2 YYDKDF (reference sequence). This CDR3 contains 15 residues. In nucleotides, the CDR3 is TGTGCCACCAGCTCCCGACAGGGGGCATCCTACGAGCAGTACTTC. This encodes CATSSRQGASYEQYF.

This clone occurred once. The CDR3 region is CASSPSGGDYEQYF. The DNA of the CDR3 is TGCGCCAGCAGCCCCAGCGGGGGGGACTACGAGCAGTACTTC. The rearrangement joins TRBV5-1 to TRBJ2-7; the match to TRBD2 covers 10 bases. V lost 4 bases and J lost 3; bases outside the gene matches: 4. The CDR3 spans 14 residues. Germline CDR1 reads SGHRS; CDR2 reads YFSETQ.

The chain recombines TRBV27 with TRBJ2-3, with 11 bases lining up with TRBD2. This CDR3 has 13 amino acids. V was clipped by 10 bases and J by 6 bases; unmatched bases: 6. Per the germline V gene, CDR1 is MNHEY and CDR2 is SMNVEV (reference sequence). CDR3 residues: CATRLAGRDTQYF. In nucleotides, the CDR3 is TGTGCCACCAGACTAGCGGGGAGGGATACGCAGTATTTT.

In regard to this clone: Additional DNA sequences in this sample encode the identical CDR3. The chain employs TRBV18 and TRBJ2-7; a possible D gene is TRBD1 (6 bases). Trimming cost V 0 bases and J 3 bases, with 15 bases left between them. Germline-derived CDR1 and CDR2 are KGHSH and LQKENI. The CDR3 runs 16 residues. The CDR3, as DNA: TGTGCCAGCTCACCACCGGGAACAGGGCCTAACTACGAGCAGTACTTC. This codes for CASSPPGTGPNYEQYF.

The count of this clone is one. J is TRBJ1-1 and V is TRBV28; no firm D call. This CDR3 is 12 amino acids long. Trimming removed 6 bases at V and 11 bases at J, with 16 bases between. CDR1 MDHEN and CDR2 SYDVKM come from the germline V gene. CDR3 in DNA: TGTGCCAGCAGGAAAGACATCGAAGCCGCTTTCTTT. Translating gives CASRKDIEAAFF.

For the CDR3, the DNA is TGTGCCAGCAGCACCCGACAGGGGTACAACAATGAGCAGTTCTTC. It encodes CASSTRQGYNNEQFF. The rearrangement joins TRBV7-9 to TRBJ2-1, with 8 nucleotides matching TRBD1. Germline V gene data show CDR1 as SEHNR and CDR2 as FQNEAQ (reference sequence). This CDR3 comprises 15 residues. J gave up 5 bases and V 5 bases, and 8 bases lay outside the gene matches.

The CDR3 DNA reads as TGTGCCACCACCAGGGGGATCTCCTACGAGCAGTACTTC. This encodes CATTRGISYEQYF. The chain recombines TRBV10-3 with TRBJ2-7; TRBD1 agrees at 7 bases. V dropped 10 bases and J dropped 0; count of bases not matched to a gene: 6. CDR1 and CDR2 from the germline V gene are ENHRY and SYGVKD. The CDR3 extends over 13 amino acids.

This sequence joins TRBV6-5 and TRBJ2-7; 8 nucleotides agree with TRBD1. Per germline, CDR1 MNHEY and CDR2 SVGAGI. The CDR3 totals 15 residues. V lost 1 base and J lost 0; bases outside the gene matches: 2. CDR3 sequence (DNA): TGTGCCAGCAGTTACTACACAGGGGGCTCCTACGAGCAGTACTTC. Residues: CASSYYTGGSYEQYF.

This chain links TRBV5-1 with TRBJ2-5; TRBD2 matches 7 bases. The germline gives CDR1 SGHRS, CDR2 YFSETQ. The CDR3 is made up of 15 amino acids. J was trimmed by 2 bases and V by 0 bases; bases with no gene match: 4. CDR3 sequence: CASSLVLAEQETQYF. The CDR3, as DNA: TGCGCCAGCAGCTTGGTGCTAGCGGAGCAAGAGACCCAGTACTTC.